Sequencing of this T cell receptor (beta chain) was carried out in a study of lymphopenia after photon versus proton radiotherapy. Germline CDR1 is SEHNR and CDR2 is FQNEAQ (reference sequence). The CDR3 has 14 residues. Trimming took 3 bases from V and 9 from J; bases not matched to a gene: 3. Using immunoSEQ multiplex PCR, the repertoire was profiled, and TCRdb retains in-frame clones only, with some absent. The sample lists approximately 40,000 clones, roughly 84% seen once, with 9% to 12% in the top ten. This rearrangement joins TRBV7-9 to TRBJ1-6; 9 bases are a match to TRBD1. Specimen: peripheral blood, collected from a patient treated with proton-based radiotherapy. This receptor was taken from a woman in her 70s with pancreatic cancer. Some clones in this sample may be carry-over from other donors' samples. CDR3 residues: CASSFPGQGSPLHF. The DNA of the CDR3 is TGTGCCAGCAGCTTCCCGGGACAGGGTTCACCCCTCCACTTT.